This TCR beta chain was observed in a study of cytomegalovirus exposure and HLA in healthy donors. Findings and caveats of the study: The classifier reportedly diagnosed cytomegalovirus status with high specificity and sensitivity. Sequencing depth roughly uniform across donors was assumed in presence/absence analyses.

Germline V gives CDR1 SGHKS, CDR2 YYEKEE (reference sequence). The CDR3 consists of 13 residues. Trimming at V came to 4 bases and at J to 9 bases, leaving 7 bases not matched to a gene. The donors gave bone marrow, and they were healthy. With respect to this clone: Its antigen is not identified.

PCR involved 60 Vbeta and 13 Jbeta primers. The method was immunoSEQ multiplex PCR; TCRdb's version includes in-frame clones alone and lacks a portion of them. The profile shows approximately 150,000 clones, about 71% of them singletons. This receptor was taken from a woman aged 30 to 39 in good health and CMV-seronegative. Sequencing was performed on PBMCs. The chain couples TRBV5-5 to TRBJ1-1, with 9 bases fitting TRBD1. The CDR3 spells CASSIRDRVQAFF. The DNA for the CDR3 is TGTGCCAGCAGCATCCGGGACAGGGTGCAAGCTTTCTTT.